This record covers a single TCR beta chain. Its cognate antigen is unknown. Through a sample-barcoded 5' primer and a J-beta primer mix, a second PCR was run for about 6 to 12 cycles. TCRdb itself ran the 5' RACE reads through MiXCR, one entry per CDR3 protein. The data contain 750,000 to 950,000 distinct CDR3 sequences, roughly 24% of them singletons. This CDR3 comprises 14 residues. Germline V gene lookup returns CDR1 MDHEN and CDR2 SYDVKM. After removal of 4 bases from V and 7 bases from J, the junction contained 5 bases not matched to a gene. The data were obtained in a study of blood T cells in healthy people across ages. The study, taken as a whole, reports: With unsorted PBMCs, a conclusive comparison of naive versus antigen-experienced cells was not possible. Total diversity from one million sequenced T cells was likely underestimated.

The same specimen was also included in a second study, on T cells of mothers and their children. In that study: The study found thymic selection shapes TCR recombination output similarly in related and unrelated pairs.

This receptor was identified in a boy between 5 and 17 years old in good health. The V call is TRBV28, the J call TRBJ1-5, with 9 bases that match TRBD1. Sequenced input: blood. The CDR3 region has the DNA TGTGCCAGCAGTTGGACAGGACAGGGGCAGCCCCAGCATTTT. Amino acids: CASSWTGQGQPQHF. The variable domain in full, completed from reference TRBV28 and TRBJ1-5, reads DVKVTQSSRYLVKRTGEKVFLECVQDMDHENMFWYRQDPGLGLRLIYFSYDVKMKEKGDIPEGYSVSREKKERFSLILESASTNQTSMYLCASSWTGQGQPQHFGDGTRLSIL.